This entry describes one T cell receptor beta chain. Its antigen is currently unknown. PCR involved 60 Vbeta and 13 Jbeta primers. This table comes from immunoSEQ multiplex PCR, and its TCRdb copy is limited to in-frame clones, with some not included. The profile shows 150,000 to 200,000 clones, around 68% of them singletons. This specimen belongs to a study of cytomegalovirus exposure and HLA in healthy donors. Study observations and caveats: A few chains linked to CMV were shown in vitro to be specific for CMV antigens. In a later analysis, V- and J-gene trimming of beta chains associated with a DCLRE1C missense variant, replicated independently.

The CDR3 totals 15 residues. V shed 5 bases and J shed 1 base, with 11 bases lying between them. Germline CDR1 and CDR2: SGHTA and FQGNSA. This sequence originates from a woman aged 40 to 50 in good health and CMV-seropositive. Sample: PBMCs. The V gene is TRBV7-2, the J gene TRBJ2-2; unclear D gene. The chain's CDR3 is CASSPLTGNTGELFF. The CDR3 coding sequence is TGTGCCAGCAGCCCGTTGACGGGGAACACCGGGGAGCTGTTTTTT.